This entry lists 12 T cell receptor beta chains sequenced from one sample in a study of OX40 agonist ivuxolimab in advanced cancers. Assay used: immunoSEQ multiplex PCR; TCRdb lists only in-frame clones, some missing. The sample consists of about 56,000 clones, approximately 82% of them appearing once. The source material was CD4+ or CD8+ T cells sorted from blood, sampled in a trial of the OX40 agonist ivuxolimab. The receptors derive from an adult with an advanced solid tumor such as melanoma, head and neck, liver or kidney cancer.

This rearrangement joins TRBV9 to TRBJ2-3, with TRBD2 matching over 8 bases. This CDR3 is 17 amino acids long. Germline values: CDR1 SGDLS, CDR2 YYNGEE. After removal of 0 bases from V and 3 bases from J, the junction contained 9 bases not matched to a gene. DNA for the CDR3: TGTGCCAGCAGCGTAGACCCCTGGGCGGGGGGAACAGATACGCAGTATTTT. Translation gives CASSVDPWAGGTDTQYF.

V gene TRBV2 combines with J gene TRBJ2-7; D is uncertain. Deletions cut 8 bases from V and 3 bases from J, with 11 bases between. Germline lookup yields CDR1 SNHLY and CDR2 FYNNEI. CDR3 length: 12 amino acids. The CDR3: CASRGMGYEQYF. The CDR3 bases are TGTGCCAGCCGCGGAATGGGCTACGAGCAGTACTTC.

The chain joins TRBV7-3 to TRBJ2-3; weak D call: TRBD2 (5 bases). The CDR3 has 15 residues. V was trimmed by 5 bases and J by 5 bases, leaving 17 bases between them. CDR1 is SGHTA and CDR2 is FQGTGA in the germline V gene. This CDR3 is CASSQASGTKDTQYF. The CDR3 region has the DNA TGTGCCAGCAGCCAAGCCAGCGGAACTAAAGATACGCAGTATTTT.

The V and J genes are TRBV28 and TRBJ2-7; D not resolved. This CDR3 spans 14 amino acids. Trimming removed 7 bases at V and 4 bases at J, with 17 bases between. Germline V gives CDR1 MDHEN, CDR2 SYDVKM. CDR3 sequence (DNA): TGTGCCAGCACCACGGCGGCGGCGGAATACGAGCAGTACTTC. It encodes CASTTAAAEYEQYF.

The gene calls are TRBV7-9 and TRBJ2-5; TRBD1 might be the D (6 bases). The germline V gene has CDR1 SEHNR and CDR2 FQNEAQ (reference sequence). V lost 5 bases and J 5 bases, leaving 15 bases between the germline ends. This CDR3 has 14 amino acids. Here the CDR3 DNA reads TGTGCCAGCAGCCCAGGGGCAGGGCGGGAGACCCAGTACTTC. This gives the protein CASSPGAGRETQYF.

V usage is TRBV6-5 and J usage is TRBJ2-7; D gene uncertain. Germline CDR1 reads MNHEY; CDR2 reads SVGAGI. Trimming left V 2 bases short and J 4 bases short, with 15 bases between. This CDR3 is 15 amino acids long. The CDR3 spells CASSYEVRGPYEQYF. The CDR3 DNA reads TGTGCCAGCAGTTACGAAGTCAGAGGACCTTACGAGCAGTACTTC.

The rearrangement links TRBV19 to TRBJ2-3, with TRBD1 identical over 12 bases. The CDR3 runs to 15 residues. The V and J ends lost 3 bases and 4 bases, in that order; junction bases with no gene match: 2. Germline CDR1 and CDR2: LNHDA and SQIVND (reference sequence). This CDR3 reads CASSMGQGAADTQYF. CDR3 in DNA: TGTGCCAGTAGTATGGGACAGGGGGCCGCAGATACGCAGTATTTT.

This clone was seen a single time. The V gene is TRBV6-6, the J gene TRBJ1-1; D might be TRBD1 (6 bases). Deletions cut 8 bases from V and 4 bases from J, with 20 bases between. Per germline, CDR1 MNHNY and CDR2 SVGAGI (reference sequence). The CDR3 has 15 amino acids. The CDR3 region has the DNA TGTGCCAGCGAGAGACAGGCCTTTAGTAGCACTGAAGCTTTCTTT. It encodes CASERQAFSSTEAFF.

The chain employs TRBV5-4 and TRBJ2-1, with TRBD2 as a possible D gene (5 bases). Germline loops: CDR1 SGHNT, CDR2 YYREEE (reference sequence). The CDR3 is 16 residues long. The V and J ends lost 1 base and 0 bases respectively, with 11 bases between them. The CDR3: CASSLSLGSSYNEQFF. For the CDR3, the DNA is TGTGCCAGCAGCTTGTCGCTGGGGAGCTCCTACAATGAGCAGTTCTTC.

V gene TRBV6-4 combines with J gene TRBJ1-5; D might be TRBD1 (6 bases). The length of the CDR3 is 15 residues. Trimming stripped 6 bases from V and 2 bases from J, with 14 bases between. Germline loops: CDR1 MRHNA, CDR2 SNTAGT. As DNA, the CDR3 is TGTGCCAGCAGACCTCCTCGACAGGGCAATCAGCCCCAGCATTTT. Its translation: CASRPPRQGNQPQHF.

The chain is built from TRBV6-5 and TRBJ1-3; no firm D call. V was clipped by 4 bases and J by 1 base, with 8 bases between them. The germline CDR1 and CDR2 sequences are MNHEY and SVGAGI. CDR3 length: 14 residues. CDR3 protein: CASSSTGSGNTIYF. CDR3 bases: TGTGCCAGCAGTTCAACCGGATCTGGAAACACCATATATTTT.

The V and J genes are TRBV7-3 and TRBJ2-1; unclear D gene. This CDR3 contains 13 residues. The V end lost 3 bases, the J end lost 8 bases, and 11 bases lay between the germline ends. The germline V gene encodes CDR1 SGHTA and CDR2 FQGTGA. The CDR3 sequence is CASSFLNFHEQFF. CDR3 DNA sequence: TGTGCCAGCAGCTTTCTAAATTTCCATGAGCAGTTCTTC.